This T cell receptor beta chain was obtained from a study of T cells after yellow fever vaccination. MiXCR, run by TCRdb on the 5' RACE reads, gives a single entry per CDR3 protein. The repertoire holds hundreds of thousands of distinct CDR3 sequences, with less than 4.5% as singletons. This clonotype was detected ten times or more. This TCR was sampled from a man aged 18 to 29 who received the YFV17D yellow fever vaccine. The input for sequencing was PBMCs, taken on the day of the yellow fever booster vaccination.

CDR3 region: CASSLRGPLTF. CDR3 nucleotide sequence: TGTGCCAGCAGCTTACGAGGGCCCTTGACTTTC. The genes are TRBV7-2 and TRBJ2-6, with D possibly being TRBD2 (5 bases). V gave up 2 bases and J gave up 17 bases, with 10 bases separating them. The CDR3 sequence is 11 residues long. Per the germline V gene, CDR1 is SGHTA and CDR2 is FQGNSA.